This entry lists 26 T cell receptor beta chains sequenced from one sample in a study of blood T cell repertoires in COVID-19. Some clones are missing from TCRdb's copy, which holds only in-frame ones; the method was immunoSEQ multiplex PCR. Among some 270,000 clones listed, roughly 82% were seen once. Sequenced material: peripheral blood. The source is a woman aged 80 or over with COVID-19, enrolled during active disease.

The rearrangement joins TRBV29-1 to TRBJ2-7; D is unclear. This CDR3 is 11 amino acids long. The germline gives CDR1 SQVTM, CDR2 ANQGSEA. Trimming removed 6 bases at V and 1 base at J, with 7 bases between. DNA for the CDR3: TGCAGCGTGACAAAATCCTACGAGCAGTACTTC. This gives the protein CSVTKSYEQYF.

Details on this clone: A read error may account for a junction end that differs from germline. The chain recombines TRBV6-4 with TRBJ1-5; D is unresolved. Germline CDR1 and CDR2: MRHNA and SNTAGT. The CDR3 runs 13 residues. CDR3 in amino acids: CASSDSARGVMNF. For the CDR3, the DNA is TGTGCCAGCAGTGACTCGGCCCGCGGAGTTATGAATTTT.

The chain couples TRBV5-1 to TRBJ2-7; 9 bases agree with TRBD1. This CDR3 spans 14 amino acids. Germline V gene lookup returns CDR1 SGHRS and CDR2 YFSETQ. V dropped 0 bases and J dropped 6; count of bases not matched to a gene: 4. CDR3 protein: CASSLGSGQGEQYV. CDR3 in DNA: TGCGCCAGCAGCTTGGGCTCGGGACAGGGCGAGCAGTACGTC.

V gene TRBV28 combines with J gene TRBJ1-2; tentatively, D is TRBD1 (5 bases). The germline V gene has CDR1 MDHEN and CDR2 SYDVKM. This CDR3 spans 14 amino acids. Trimming left V 10 bases short and J 4 bases short, with 19 bases between. CDR3: CATGREPTVYGYTF. In DNA form, the CDR3 reads TGTGCCACGGGACGGGAGCCCACGGTCTATGGCTACACCTTC.

The chain joins TRBV6-6 to TRBJ1-1; D unclear. In germline, CDR1 is MNHNY, CDR2 SVGAGI (reference sequence). V lost 2 bases and J lost 3, with 10 bases in between. The CDR3 extends over 14 amino acids. For the CDR3, the DNA is TGTGCCAGCAGTTACCTGGGGAGGGACACTGAAGCTTTCTTT. Translated: CASSYLGRDTEAFF.

CDR3 DNA sequence: TGTGCCAGCTCACCGGGGCAGGGGATCGGCGAGCAGTACGTC. It yields the protein CASSPGQGIGEQYV. V usage is TRBV18 and J usage is TRBJ2-7, with D maybe TRBD1 (6 bases). Germline V lookup: CDR1 KGHSH, CDR2 LQKENI. The CDR3 is 14 residues long. V was shortened by 3 bases and J by 6 bases, with 15 bases between the two germline ends.

The genes are TRBV9 and TRBJ2-1; D is possibly TRBD1 (5 bases). Germline lookup yields CDR1 SGDLS and CDR2 YYNGEE. Trimming took 0 bases from V and 1 from J, leaving 11 bases between them. This CDR3 is 16 amino acids long. The CDR3 coding sequence is TGTGCCAGCAGCGTAGGGGGCGGCGGATCCTACAATGAGCAGTTCTTC. As protein: CASSVGGGGSYNEQFF.

V is TRBV3-1 (or the pseudogene TRBV3-2) and J is TRBJ1-2; a weak D match, TRBD1 (6 bases). Germline V gives CDR1 LGHDT, CDR2 YNNKEL (reference sequence). The CDR3 loop spans 13 amino acids. V dropped 4 bases and J dropped 2 bases, with 8 bases sitting between them. In DNA, the CDR3 is TGTGCCAGCAGCCCAGGGGTGAACTATGGCTACACCTTC. It yields the protein CASSPGVNYGYTF.

The gene calls are TRBV6-6 and TRBJ1-1, with D uncertain. The CDR3 runs to 13 residues. Germline V gene sequence: CDR1 MNHNY, CDR2 SVGAGI (reference sequence). V was clipped by 2 bases and J by 7 bases, with 11 bases between them. The CDR3 region is CASSYEVYVEAFF. As DNA, the CDR3 is TGTGCCAGCAGTTACGAGGTGTATGTTGAAGCTTTCTTT.

The chain recombines TRBV10-3 with TRBJ2-1; 11 bases are a match to TRBD2. Germline trimming cut 0 bases from V and 7 bases from J; bases unmatched to any gene: 8. In germline, CDR1 is ENHRY, CDR2 SYGVKD. The CDR3 covers 17 residues. The chain's CDR3 is CAISESVAGGLSNEQFF. The CDR3 nucleotides read TGTGCCATCAGTGAGTCGGTAGCGGGGGGGCTAAGTAATGAGCAGTTCTTC.

The gene calls are TRBV11-2 and TRBJ1-1, with 8 bases fitting TRBD1. The CDR3 is 15 amino acids. The germline V gene encodes CDR1 SGHAT and CDR2 FQNNGV. V lost 1 base, J lost 5 bases, and 6 bases stayed unmatched. The CDR3 loop reads CASSLGQGALTEAFF. Here the CDR3 DNA reads TGTGCCAGCAGCTTAGGGCAGGGGGCGTTGACTGAAGCTTTCTTT. Supplemented by reference TRBV11-2 and TRBJ1-1, the full variable domain reads EAGVAQSPRYKIIEKRQSVAFWCNPISGHATLYWYQQILGQGPKLLIQFQNNGVVDDSQLPKDRFSAERLKGVDSTLKIQPAKLEDSAVYLCASSLGQGALTEAFFGQGTRLTVV.

This clone appeared a few times. The chain carries TRBV7-8 and TRBJ1-2; D gene unclear. Trimming removed 3 bases from V and 7 bases from J, with 9 bases in between. The CDR3 length is 12 residues. In germline, CDR1 is SGHVS, CDR2 FQNEAQ. The CDR3 here is CASSLTYSGYTF. Here the CDR3 DNA reads TGTGCCAGCAGCTTGACATACTCTGGCTACACCTTC. Looking up the rest from reference TRBV7-8 and TRBJ1-2 gives the full variable domain: GAGVSQSPRYKVAKRGQDVALRCDPISGHVSLFWYQQALGQGPEFLTYFQNEAQLDKSGLPSDRFFAERPEGSVSTLKIQRTQQEDSAVYLCASSLTYSGYTFGSGTRLTVV.

This clone was detected only once. The chain joins TRBV28 to TRBJ1-5; D call uncertain. V was cut by 3 bases and J by 3 bases, with 9 bases left in between. This CDR3 is built from 14 residues. Germline V lookup: CDR1 MDHEN, CDR2 SYDVKM. The CDR3 loop reads CASSFGEYNQPQHF. The CDR3 nucleotides are TGTGCCAGCAGTTTCGGGGAGTACAATCAGCCCCAGCATTTT.

This chain uses TRBV2 with TRBJ1-2, with a weak D call TRBD1 (6 bases). The CDR3 sequence is 14 residues long. Germline V lookup: CDR1 SNHLY, CDR2 FYNNEI. V was shortened by 6 bases and J by 2 bases, with 13 bases between the two germline ends. CDR3 in DNA: TGTGCCAGCAGCCGCAGGACAGAGAACTATGGCTACACCTTC. Residues: CASSRRTENYGYTF.

The genes are TRBV6-1 and TRBJ2-7; 9 bases are a match to TRBD2. Germline CDR1 MNHNS, CDR2 SASEGT. The CDR3 is made up of 15 amino acids. After removal of 3 bases from V and 2 bases from J, the junction contained 5 bases not matched to a gene. The CDR3 coding sequence is TGTGCCAGCAGTGACCAGAGCGGGGGGACCTACGAGCAGTACTTC. As protein: CASSDQSGGTYEQYF.

V gene TRBV19 combines with J gene TRBJ2-1, with a weak D call TRBD2 (6 bases). Germline assignment: CDR1 LNHDA and CDR2 SQIVND (reference sequence). V was cut by 5 bases and J by 4 bases, with 15 bases left in between. The CDR3 extends over 15 amino acids. DNA of the CDR3: TGTGCCAGTAGTCCCCAAACCGGGAGTTACAATGAGCAGTTCTTC. Its protein is CASSPQTGSYNEQFF.

The V and J genes are TRBV3-1 (or the pseudogene TRBV3-2) and TRBJ1-3; TRBD1 is a possible D gene (5 bases). V was clipped by 3 bases and J by 5 bases, with 8 bases between them. The germline gives CDR1 LGHDT, CDR2 YNNKEL (reference sequence). This CDR3 is 13 amino acids long. The CDR3 here is CASSQEGRNTIYF. CDR3 bases: TGTGCCAGCAGCCAGGAGGGACGAAACACCATATATTTT.

The V call is TRBV6-4, the J call TRBJ2-1; 12 positions agree with TRBD2. V was clipped by 5 bases and J by 9 bases; unmatched bases: 5. Germline V gene lookup returns CDR1 MRHNA and CDR2 SNTAGT. The CDR3 length is 14 residues. CDR3 sequence reads: CASSPSTSGGEQFF. Written as DNA, the CDR3 is TGTGCCAGCAGTCCCTCGACTAGCGGGGGTGAGCAGTTCTTC.

The DNA for the CDR3 is TGTGCCAGCAGCGCCACTAGCGGGGGGGCTGGCGGTACGCAGTATTTT. This translates into CASSATSGGAGGTQYF. This sequence joins TRBV7-6 and TRBJ2-3; 13 nucleotides line up with TRBD2. Losses at the gene ends were 5 bases for V and 8 bases for J; bases not matched to a gene: 10. The germline gives CDR1 SGHVS, CDR2 FNYEAQ. This CDR3 is built from 16 residues. The complete variable domain, with remaining parts taken from reference TRBV7-6 and TRBJ2-3, reads GAGVSQSPRYKVTKRGQDVALRCDPISGHVSLYWYRQALGQGPEFLTYFNYEAQQDKSGLPNDRFSAERPEGSISTLTIQRTEQRDSAMYRCASSATSGGAGGTQYFGPGTRLTVL.

This chain joins TRBV12-3 or TRBV12-4 and TRBJ1-5; D ambiguous. The CDR3 covers 12 residues. V lost 5 bases and J 4 bases, leaving 6 bases between the germline ends. Written as DNA, the CDR3 is TGTGCCAGCAGTATCTTTAATCAGCCCCAGCATTTT. Protein product: CASSIFNQPQHF.

The gene calls are TRBV30 and TRBJ1-6, with D maybe TRBD1 (5 bases). This CDR3 is 16 amino acids long. Germline CDR1 is GTSNPN and CDR2 is SVGIG (reference sequence). V lost 1 base and J 0 bases, leaving 10 bases between the germline ends. The CDR3 protein is CAWSGQTSSYNSPLHF. For the CDR3, the DNA is TGTGCCTGGAGTGGACAGACTAGCTCCTATAATTCACCCCTCCACTTT.

This chain connects TRBV6-5 to TRBJ1-1; tentatively, D is TRBD1 (5 bases). The V gene's germline CDR1 is MNHEY and CDR2 SVGAGI. This CDR3 has 12 amino acids. Trimming shortened V by 5 bases and J by 7 bases, and 11 bases separated the two germline ends. The CDR3 DNA reads TGTGCCAGCAGTCTTATAGACAGTGAAGCTTTCTTT. As protein: CASSLIDSEAFF.

This clone was detected once. The V call is TRBV7-6, the J call TRBJ1-1, with 9 bases that match TRBD1. The CDR3 contains 15 residues. V dropped 5 bases and J dropped 1; count of bases not matched to a gene: 5. CDR1 SGHVS and CDR2 FNYEAQ come from the germline V gene. This CDR3 reads CASSTRQGGNTEAFF. CDR3 nucleotides: TGTGCCAGCAGCACTCGACAGGGGGGGAACACTGAAGCTTTCTTT.

Only a few counts were recorded for this clone. The chain joins TRBV2 to TRBJ2-4; 8 bases agree with TRBD1. Germline trimming cut 7 bases from V and 0 bases from J; bases unmatched to any gene: 8. The CDR3 has 16 residues. Germline values: CDR1 SNHLY, CDR2 FYNNEI. CDR3 DNA: TGTGCCAGCACCATGAACAGGGGGGTAGCCAAAAACATTCAGTACTTC. Its protein is CASTMNRGVAKNIQYF.

This chain connects TRBV6-2 or TRBV6-3 to TRBJ2-1; 11 bases fit TRBD2. The CDR3 runs to 15 residues. Germline CDR1 is MNHEY and CDR2 is SVGEGT. After removal of 4 bases from V and 3 bases from J, the junction contained 2 bases not matched to a gene. The CDR3 region has the DNA TGTGCCAGCAGTTTGGGACTAGCGGTCTACAATGAGCAGTTCTTC. Translating gives CASSLGLAVYNEQFF.

The genes are TRBV2 and TRBJ1-1; no definite D call. The CDR3 covers 16 residues. Per the germline V gene, CDR1 is SNHLY and CDR2 is FYNNEI. The germline V and J ends were trimmed by 2 bases and 2 bases, with 15 bases remaining between them. In DNA, the CDR3 is TGTGCCAGCAGTGAATTAAGTCCCCGGGGAAACACTGAAGCTTTCTTT. Its translation is CASSELSPRGNTEAFF.